A selection of T cell receptor beta chains follows, all from one sample in a study of blood T cell repertoires in COVID-19. The assay was immunoSEQ multiplex PCR, and TCRdb's table has in-frame clones only and misses some. The sample lists approximately 28,000 clones, about two thirds occurring once. Sequenced sample: peripheral blood. All receptors come from a boy between 2 and 10 years old with active or convalescent COVID-19. CDR3s include the opening cysteine and the closing phenylalanine or tryptophan. D genes are given only for firm matches. The listing skips clone size in some rows; elsewhere it reads once, few, many or a size class.

clone size	V gene	D gene	J gene	CDR3 protein	CDR3 DNA
few	TRBV10-2	.	TRBJ1-6	CASRARGGSPLHF	TGCGCCAGCAGGGCCAGGGGAGGGTCACCCCTCCACTTT
.	TRBV10-3	.	TRBJ1-5	CAITAGSPCRPQHF	TGTGCCATCACGGCCGGGTCCCCGTGTCGGCCCCAGCATTTT
.	TRBV15	.	TRBJ1-1	CATSRSGGRGTEAFF	TGTGCCACCAGCAGAAGCGGGGGGCGAGGCACTGAAGCTTTCTTT
.	TRBV6-6	.	TRBJ2-5	CASSSSSTAAGETQYF	TGTGCCAGCAGTTCCTCTTCGACAGCCGCCGGGGAGACCCAGTACTTC
.	TRBV2	TRBD1	TRBJ1-5	CASTGRGNQPQHF	TGTGCCAGCACGGGCAGGGGGAATCAGCCCCAGCATTTT
few	TRBV5-1	.	TRBJ1-1	CASSPREGNTEAFF	TGCGCCAGCAGCCCCCGGGAGGGGAACACTGAAGCTTTCTTT
.	TRBV10-3	TRBD1	TRBJ1-1	CAISDGDSRDTEAFF	TGTGCCATCAGCGATGGGGACAGTCGTGACACTGAAGCTTTCTTT
.	TRBV5-4	TRBD2	TRBJ2-5	CASSWTSGETQYF	TGTGCCAGCAGCTGGACTAGCGGCGAGACCCAGTACTTC
.	TRBV7-9	.	TRBJ1-2	CASSLPPRGGYTF	TGTGCCAGCAGCTTACCCCCTCGGGGTGGCTACACCTTC
.	TRBV10-3	.	TRBJ2-5	CAAAGMDQETQYF	TGTGCCGCCGCCGGGATGGACCAAGAGACCCAGTACTTC
.	TRBV5-1	.	TRBJ2-3	CASSVGWGRDFTDTQYF	TGCGCCAGCAGCGTTGGTTGGGGCAGGGATTTCACAGATACGCAGTATTTT
.	TRBV9	.	TRBJ1-4	CASSPGTLVQSEKLFF	TGTGCCAGCAGCCCCGGGACTCTAGTACAAAGTGAAAAACTGTTTTTT
.	TRBV3-1/TRBV3-2	TRBD2	TRBJ2-7	CASSQDQGSGGHEQYF	TGTGCCAGCAGCCAAGATCAAGGTAGCGGGGGACACGAGCAGTACTTC
.	TRBV6-5	.	TRBJ2-6	CASRVGGSGANVLTF	TGTGCCAGCAGGGTTGGCGGCTCTGGGGCCAACGTCCTGACTTTC
many	TRBV5-6	.	TRBJ1-2	CASSLDRNYGYTF	TGTGCCAGCAGCTTGGACAGGAACTATGGCTACACCTTC
medium-sized	TRBV6-5	.	TRBJ1-1	CASSYSSTGNTEAFF	TGTGCCAGCAGTTACTCATCGACAGGGAACACTGAAGCTTTCTTT
.	TRBV19	.	TRBJ1-1	CASSIVQGTEAFF	TGTGCCAGTAGTATAGTTCAGGGAACTGAAGCTTTCTTT